These 24 T cell receptor beta chains came from one sample sequenced in a study of Ad26.COV2.S vaccination and SARS-CoV-2 variants. The method was immunoSEQ multiplex PCR; TCRdb's version includes in-frame clones alone and lacks a portion of them. The sample lists around 450,000 clones, about 93% occurring once. Treatment denoted: some 19 received Ad26.COV2.S at low or high dose, single or two shots; about 5 received placebo; per-sample allocation not given. Day 63 after the first injection of vaccine or placebo was the sampling time. The sequencing here drew on peripheral blood, taken in a trial of Ad26.COV2.S vaccine versus placebo. The receptors originated from a person between 18 and 60 years old who received the Ad26.COV2.S COVID-19 vaccine or a placebo.

This chain connects TRBV5-1 to TRBJ2-1; 10 bases line up with TRBD2. Germline V lookup: CDR1 SGHRS, CDR2 YFSETQ. CDR3 length: 15 amino acids. Trimming took 4 bases from V and 4 from J; bases not matched to a gene: 5. As DNA, the CDR3 is TGCGCCAGCAGCCGTGGGACTAGCGTTTACAATGAGCAGTTCTTC. Residues: CASSRGTSVYNEQFF.

The sample holds one count of this clone. J is TRBJ1-1 and V is TRBV27; D is undetermined. Germline CDR1 MNHEY, CDR2 SMNVEV (reference sequence). Trimming left V 6 bases short and J 2 bases short, with 13 bases between. The CDR3 spans 14 residues. The CDR3 region is CASRPQPDNTEAFF. The DNA of the CDR3 is TGTGCCAGCAGACCCCAACCGGACAACACTGAAGCTTTCTTT.

V usage is TRBV19 and J usage is TRBJ1-1; 9 positions agree with TRBD1. Germline CDR1 is LNHDA and CDR2 is SQIVND (reference sequence). The CDR3 extends over 16 amino acids. The V segment lost 5 bases and the J segment 1 base; nucleotides outside the gene matches: 8. The CDR3 protein is CASSLTGGLRNTEAFF. In DNA form, the CDR3 reads TGTGCCAGTAGTTTGACAGGGGGACTAAGGAACACTGAAGCTTTCTTT.

The chain links TRBV5-4 to TRBJ2-2; no definite D call. Deletions cut 0 bases from V and 6 bases from J, with 18 bases between. CDR1 is SGHNT, CDR2 YYREEE, per germline (reference sequence). The CDR3 runs 17 residues. The chain's CDR3 is CASSLDLERSLAGELFF. The CDR3 nucleotides read TGTGCCAGCAGCTTGGACCTGGAGCGCAGCTTGGCCGGGGAGCTGTTTTTT.

V is TRBV6-2 or TRBV6-3 and J is TRBJ2-7, with 14 bases lining up with TRBD2. Germline V lookup: CDR1 MNHEY, CDR2 SVGEGT. Trimming removed 1 base from V and 3 bases from J; junction bases left unmatched: 2. This CDR3 has 16 residues. DNA for the CDR3: TGTGCCAGCAGTTACTACGGGACTAGCGGGAGCTACGAGCAGTACTTC. Encoded protein: CASSYYGTSGSYEQYF.

The chain joins TRBV4-3 to TRBJ2-1; maybe TRBD2 (5 bases). The CDR3 spans 14 residues. Looked up from germline, CDR1 is LGHNA and CDR2 is YSLEER. Trimming stripped 4 bases from V and 4 bases from J, with 11 bases between. This chain's CDR3 is CASSLRTLYNEQFF. For the CDR3, the DNA is TGCGCCAGCAGCCTCCGGACTTTATACAATGAGCAGTTCTTC.

The rearrangement links TRBV7-9 to TRBJ2-1; D is possibly TRBD2 (5 bases). The V gene's germline CDR1 is SEHNR and CDR2 FQNEAQ (reference sequence). Trimming stripped 1 base from V and 5 bases from J, with 12 bases between. The CDR3 is made up of 15 amino acids. CDR3 sequence (DNA): TGTGCCAGCAGCTTAGAGCCCCACGGGGACAATGAGCAGTTCTTC. This encodes CASSLEPHGDNEQFF.

The chain uses TRBV5-1 and TRBJ2-7; 9 bases agree with TRBD2. This CDR3 has 15 residues. Losses at the gene ends were 4 bases for V and 0 bases for J; bases not matched to a gene: 5. Germline loops: CDR1 SGHRS, CDR2 YFSETQ. CDR3 protein: CASSRLAGSSYEQYF. The CDR3 region has the DNA TGCGCCAGCAGCCGGCTAGCGGGGAGCTCCTACGAGCAGTACTTC. The full variable domain, completed using reference TRBV5-1 and TRBJ2-7, is KAGVTQTPRYLIKTRGQQVTLSCSPISGHRSVSWYQQTPGQGLQFLFEYFSETQRNKGNFPGRFSGRQFSNSRSEMNVSTLELGDSALYLCASSRLAGSSYEQYFGPGTRLTVT.

J is TRBJ2-1 and V is TRBV10-1, with no clear D. Between the trimmed V and J ends, which lost 7 bases and 2 bases, there was a span of 9 bases. Germline CDR1 WNHNN, CDR2 SYGVQD (reference sequence). The CDR3 is 13 amino acids. The DNA of the CDR3 is TGCGCCAGCAACACCCACCCCTACAATGAGCAGTTCTTC. It codes for CASNTHPYNEQFF.

The chain uses TRBV2 and TRBJ1-1; D is unresolved. V gave up 2 bases and J gave up 4 bases, with 11 bases separating them. The CDR3 is 14 residues long. Germline V gene sequence: CDR1 SNHLY, CDR2 FYNNEI. CDR3 nucleotides: TGTGCCAGCAGTGAACCTAAAGGTCCCACTGAAGCTTTCTTT. Protein product: CASSEPKGPTEAFF.

This sequence joins TRBV1 and TRBJ1-2. TRBV1 is listed as a pseudogene. CDR3 length: 13 amino acids. The CDR3 DNA reads as TGCACCAGCAGCCAAGATTCGAAGGGTGCCGACACCTTC. Translating gives CTSSQDSKGADTF.

The V gene is TRBV13, the J gene TRBJ2-4; 8 positions agree with TRBD2. Losses at the gene ends were 2 bases for V and 4 bases for J; bases not matched to a gene: 10. The CDR3 loop spans 17 amino acids. Germline CDR1 reads PRHDT; CDR2 reads FYEKMQ (reference sequence). Here the CDR3 DNA reads TGTGCCAGCAGCTTACAGGCTAGCGGGTTTACTAAAAACATTCAGTACTTC. This codes for CASSLQASGFTKNIQYF.

Comments on this clone: The same CDR3 is also encoded by other DNA sequences in this sample. V gene TRBV9 combines with J gene TRBJ2-1, with no clear D. The CDR3 sequence is 14 residues long. CDR1 is SGDLS, CDR2 YYNGEE, per germline. The V end lost 0 bases, the J end lost 0 bases, and 4 bases lay between the germline ends. DNA for the CDR3: TGTGCCAGCAGCGTAGCTGGCTCCTACAATGAGCAGTTCTTC. Encoded protein: CASSVAGSYNEQFF.

This clone turned up a few times. The chain combines TRBV13 with TRBJ1-3; 7 bases agree with TRBD1. This CDR3 comprises 18 residues. Germline loops: CDR1 PRHDT, CDR2 FYEKMQ (reference sequence). The ends lost 0 bases at V and 2 bases at J; junction bases unmatched: 10. The DNA of the CDR3 is TGTGCCAGCAGCTTAGGGCAGGGGGGATTCGGGGCTGGAAACACCATATATTTT. Its translation is CASSLGQGGFGAGNTIYF. Supplemented by reference TRBV13 and TRBJ1-3, the full variable domain reads AAGVIQSPRHLIKEKRETATLKCYPIPRHDTVYWYQQGPGQDPQFLISFYEKMQSDKGSIPDRFSAQQFSDYHSELNMSSLELGDSALYFCASSLGQGGFGAGNTIYFGEGSWLTVV.

V usage is TRBV6-5 and J usage is TRBJ1-6; D may be TRBD1 (5 bases). Trimming cost V 2 bases and J 7 bases, with 9 bases left between them. The germline CDR1 and CDR2 sequences are MNHEY and SVGAGI. The CDR3 is made up of 14 amino acids. The CDR3 DNA sequence: TGTGCCAGCAGTTACCCAGGGACCAATTCACCCCTCCACTTT. It codes for CASSYPGTNSPLHF.

The genes are TRBV5-4 and TRBJ2-7; D possibly corresponds to TRBD1 (6 bases). The CDR3 extends over 12 amino acids. V shed 4 bases and J shed 2 bases, with 7 bases lying between them. Looked up from germline, CDR1 is SGHNT and CDR2 is YYREEE (reference sequence). The CDR3 is CASSRDTYEQYF. For the CDR3, the DNA is TGTGCCAGCAGCCGGGACACCTACGAGCAGTACTTC.

V usage is TRBV29-1 and J usage is TRBJ2-1, with D hard to call. The CDR3 spans 13 residues. In germline, CDR1 is SQVTM, CDR2 ANQGSEA. Trimming left V 4 bases short and J 10 bases short, with 17 bases between. CDR3 region: CSVVNRLGEEQFF. The CDR3 nucleotides read TGCAGCGTTGTCAACCGACTTGGGGAAGAGCAGTTCTTC.

The chain carries TRBV6-6 and TRBJ1-5; 9 bases line up with TRBD1. Per the germline V gene, CDR1 is MNHNY and CDR2 is SVGAGI (reference sequence). The CDR3 spans 19 residues. With V trimmed by 5 bases and J by 2 bases, 16 bases remained unmatched. The CDR3 sequence is CASSPYPGQGAGRNQPQHF. DNA of the CDR3: TGTGCCAGCAGTCCTTATCCGGGACAGGGAGCAGGGCGCAATCAGCCCCAGCATTTT.

The chain uses TRBV7-7 and TRBJ1-1, with D maybe TRBD1 (5 bases). With 5 bases removed from V and 7 bases from J, the gap between germline ends came to 14 bases. The CDR3 has 13 residues. Germline V lookup: CDR1 SSHAT, CDR2 FNYEAQ (reference sequence). CDR3 sequence (DNA): TGTGCCAGCAGCGCCGGGACGACGGGTGAAGCTTTCTTT. Amino acids: CASSAGTTGEAFF.

The chain is built from TRBV27 and TRBJ2-2; 8 nucleotides agree with TRBD2. Germline V gene lookup returns CDR1 MNHEY and CDR2 SMNVEV (reference sequence). The CDR3 length is 16 residues. The V and J ends lost 6 bases and 2 bases, in that order; junction bases with no gene match: 8. CDR3 protein: CASRASLAVNTGELFF. The DNA for the CDR3 is TGTGCCAGCAGAGCCTCACTAGCGGTTAACACCGGGGAGCTGTTTTTT.

The genes are TRBV10-3 and TRBJ2-7; tentative D call: TRBD1 (7 bases). V was cut by 2 bases and J by 4 bases, with 15 bases left in between. Germline loops: CDR1 ENHRY, CDR2 SYGVKD. CDR3 size: 15 residues. The CDR3 DNA follows: TGTGCCATCAGTGAGAAGGAGGGGGCGCGGTACGAGCAGTACTTC. It translates to CAISEKEGARYEQYF.

V usage is TRBV15 and J usage is TRBJ2-1, with D perhaps TRBD2 (6 bases). Trimming left V 0 bases short and J 13 bases short, with 13 bases between. The germline V gene encodes CDR1 LNHNV and CDR2 YYDKDF (reference sequence). There are 13 residues in the CDR3. CDR3 bases: TGTGCCACCAGCAGAGATTCTGGCGGGACTCAGTTCTTC. Its translation is CATSRDSGGTQFF.

V is TRBV7-2 and J is TRBJ2-3; 7 bases are shared with TRBD1. With 8 bases clipped from V and 0 bases from J, the junction kept 5 bases outside the gene matches. The length of the CDR3 is 14 residues. Germline loops: CDR1 SGHTA, CDR2 FQGNSA. The CDR3 sequence is CASHRGASTDTQYF. The CDR3 DNA reads as TGTGCCAGCCACAGGGGAGCTAGCACAGATACGCAGTATTTT.

The V call is TRBV28, the J call TRBJ1-4, with 9 positions matching TRBD1. J lost 4 bases, V lost 3 bases, and 12 bases had no gene match. The length of the CDR3 is 18 residues. The germline V gene encodes CDR1 MDHEN and CDR2 SYDVKM. The CDR3 is CASSFDRDRVFNNEKLFF. The CDR3 DNA reads TGTGCCAGCAGTTTCGACAGGGACAGGGTATTTAATAATGAAAAACTGTTTTTT.